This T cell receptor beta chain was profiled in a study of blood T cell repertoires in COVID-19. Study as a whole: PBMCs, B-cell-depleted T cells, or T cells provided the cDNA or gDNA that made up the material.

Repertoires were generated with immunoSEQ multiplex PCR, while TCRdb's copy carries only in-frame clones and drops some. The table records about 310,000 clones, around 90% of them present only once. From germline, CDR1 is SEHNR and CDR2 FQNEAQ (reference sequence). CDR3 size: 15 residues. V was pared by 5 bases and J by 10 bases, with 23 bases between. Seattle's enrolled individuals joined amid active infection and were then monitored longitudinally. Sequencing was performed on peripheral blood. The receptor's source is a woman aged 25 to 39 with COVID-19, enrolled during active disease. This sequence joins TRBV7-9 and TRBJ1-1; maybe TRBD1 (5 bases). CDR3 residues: CASSVHRDFPGVAFF. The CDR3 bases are TGTGCCAGCAGCGTCCACCGGGACTTCCCTGGGGTAGCTTTCTTT.